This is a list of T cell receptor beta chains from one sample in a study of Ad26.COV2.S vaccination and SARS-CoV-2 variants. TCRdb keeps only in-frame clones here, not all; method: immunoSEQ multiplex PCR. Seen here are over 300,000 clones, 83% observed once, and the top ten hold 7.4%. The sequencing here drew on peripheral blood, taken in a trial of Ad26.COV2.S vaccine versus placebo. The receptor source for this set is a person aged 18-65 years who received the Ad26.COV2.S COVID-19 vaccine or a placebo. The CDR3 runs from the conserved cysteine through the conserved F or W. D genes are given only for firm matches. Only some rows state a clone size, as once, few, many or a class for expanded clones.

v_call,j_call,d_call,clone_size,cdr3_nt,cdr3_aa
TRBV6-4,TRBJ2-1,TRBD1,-,TGTGCCAGCAAGAACAGGGGGCATGAGCAGTTCTTC,CASKNRGHEQFF
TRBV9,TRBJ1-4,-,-,TGTGCCAGCAGCGTAGGTTGGCCGGGGGGGCACAGGGACAATGAAAAACTGTTTTTT,CASSVGWPGGHRDNEKLFF
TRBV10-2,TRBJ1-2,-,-,TGCGCCAGCAGTGATTACTTGGATGGCTACACCTTC,CASSDYLDGYTF
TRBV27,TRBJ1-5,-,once,TGTGCCAGCAGCCTCGCTGGAGGAGGGGTGATCTATCAGCCCCAGCATTTT,CASSLAGGGVIYQPQHF
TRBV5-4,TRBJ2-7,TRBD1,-,TGTGCCAGCAGGCCGACAGGGAACCACGAGCAGTACTTC,CASRPTGNHEQYF
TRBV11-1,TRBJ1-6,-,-,TGTGCCAGCAGCTTAAGTGGGGGAATACGGAATTCACCCCTCCACTTT,CASSLSGGIRNSPLHF
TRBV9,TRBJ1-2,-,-,TGTGCCAGCAGCCCCTGGTCCCCGGAGGGCGGCTACACCTTC,CASSPWSPEGGYTF
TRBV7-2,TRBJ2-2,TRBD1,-,TGTGCCAGCAGCGGGGACAGGGCGAACACCGGGGAGCTGTTTTTT,CASSGDRANTGELFF
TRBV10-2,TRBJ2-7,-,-,TGCGCCAGCAGGGACAGTGGCCACGAGCAGTACTTC,CASRDSGHEQYF
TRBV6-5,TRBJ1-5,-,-,TGTGCCAGCAGTTTACAGGGCGATCAGCCCCAGCATTTT,CASSLQGDQPQHF
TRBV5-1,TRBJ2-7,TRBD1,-,TGCGCCAGCAGCCCCGGGACAGGGAGGGTCTCCTACGAGCAGTACTTC,CASSPGTGRVSYEQYF
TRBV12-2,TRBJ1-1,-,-,TGTGCAAGTCGCTTCGGCAGCATGAACACTGAAGCTTTCTTT,CASRFGSMNTEAFF
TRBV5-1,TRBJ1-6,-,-,TGCGCCAGCAGCGTGAGGGGGTCCTATAATTCACCCCTCCACTTT,CASSVRGSYNSPLHF
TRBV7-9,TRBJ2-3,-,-,TGTGCCAGCAGCCAACAGGGTCGAGCGCAGTATTTT,CASSQQGRAQYF
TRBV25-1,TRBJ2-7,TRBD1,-,TGTGCCAGCAAGTTAGGACAGGACCCCCCCTACGAGCAGTACTTC,CASKLGQDPPYEQYF
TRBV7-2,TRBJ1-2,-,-,TGTGCCAGCAGCTTCCGGGACGCCCGAGCCTATGGCTACACCTTC,CASSFRDARAYGYTF
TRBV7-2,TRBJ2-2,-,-,TGTGCCAGCAGCGGGACCGCTATATTCAACACCGGGGAGCTGTTTTTT,CASSGTAIFNTGELFF
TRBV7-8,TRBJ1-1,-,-,TGTGCCAGCAGCCCCGTCGGGGTCCCGGGGACTGAAGCTTTCTTT,CASSPVGVPGTEAFF
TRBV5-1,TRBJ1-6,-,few,TGCGCCAGCAGCCCATGGGCCGAGAATTCACCCCTCCACTTT,CASSPWAENSPLHF
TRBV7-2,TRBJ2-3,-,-,TGTGCCAGCAGCTTACTTGGCACAGATACGCAGTATTTT,CASSLLGTDTQYF
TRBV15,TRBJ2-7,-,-,TGTGCCACCAGCAGAGATCCCCCCGAAGGCGGTCTCTCCTACGAGCAGTACTTC,CATSRDPPEGGLSYEQYF
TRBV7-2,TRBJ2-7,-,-,TGTGCCAGCAGCTTAGACGGGAATCCCTACGAGCAGTACTTC,CASSLDGNPYEQYF
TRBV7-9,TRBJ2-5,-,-,TGTGCCAGCAGCTTATGGGGTGAGACCCAGTACTTC,CASSLWGETQYF
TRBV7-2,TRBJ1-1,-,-,TGTGCCAGCAGCTCCCTTCCTGGGACATTAATGAACACTGAAGCTTTCTTT,CASSSLPGTLMNTEAFF
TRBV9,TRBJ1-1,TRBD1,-,TGTGCCAGCAGCGTAGGGACAGGGAAAGCTGAAGCTTTCTTT,CASSVGTGKAEAFF
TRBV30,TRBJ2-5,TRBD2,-,TGTGCCTACATAGCGGGAGGCCTTCGGGAGACCCAGTACTTC,CAYIAGGLRETQYF
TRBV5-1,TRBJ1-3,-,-,TGCGCCAGCAGCTTGGGTGGAAACACCATATATTTT,CASSLGGNTIYF
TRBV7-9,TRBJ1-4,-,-,TGTGCCAGCAGCTCAGGAGGTGGGAAACTGTTTTTT,CASSSGGGKLFF
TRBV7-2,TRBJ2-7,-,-,TGTGCCAGCAGCTTAGCGTCTCAGAACGTCGGCGAGCAGTACTTC,CASSLASQNVGEQYF
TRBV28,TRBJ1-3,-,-,TGTGCCAGCAGTTTCCCGCCCAGTAAAACCATATATTTT,CASSFPPSKTIYF
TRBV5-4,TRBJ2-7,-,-,TGTGCCAGCAGCGTCGGAACAGGGAGGGAGCAGTACTTC,CASSVGTGREQYF
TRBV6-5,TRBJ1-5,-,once,TGTGCCAGCAGTCCGATGGGGCGGGCCAATCAGCCCCAGCATTTT,CASSPMGRANQPQHF
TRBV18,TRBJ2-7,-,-,TGTGCCAGCTCAAGACAGAATCAGGACTACGAGCAGTACTTC,CASSRQNQDYEQYF
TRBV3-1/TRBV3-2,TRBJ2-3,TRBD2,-,TGTGCCAGCAGCCGAAGCGGGGAGGATACGCAGTATTTT,CASSRSGEDTQYF
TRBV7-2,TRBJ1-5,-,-,TGTGCCAGCAGCTGGACCCAAGGGAATCAGCCCCAGCATTTT,CASSWTQGNQPQHF
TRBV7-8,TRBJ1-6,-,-,TGTGCCAGCAGCTTCGGGAGGAATTCACCCCTCCACTTT,CASSFGRNSPLHF
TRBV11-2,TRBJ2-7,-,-,TGTGCCAGCAGCACATACGAGCAGTACTTC,CASSTYEQYF
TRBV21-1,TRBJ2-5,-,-,TGTGCCAGCAGCCAAGGGGAGACCCAGTACTTC,CASSQGETQYF
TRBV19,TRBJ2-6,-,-,TGTGCCAGTAGTAGCGGACGGATCTCTGGGGCCAACGTCCTGACTTTC,CASSSGRISGANVLTF
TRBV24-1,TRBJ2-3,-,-,TGTGCCACCAGTGATTCAGGGGAACCCACAGATACGCAGTATTTT,CATSDSGEPTDTQYF